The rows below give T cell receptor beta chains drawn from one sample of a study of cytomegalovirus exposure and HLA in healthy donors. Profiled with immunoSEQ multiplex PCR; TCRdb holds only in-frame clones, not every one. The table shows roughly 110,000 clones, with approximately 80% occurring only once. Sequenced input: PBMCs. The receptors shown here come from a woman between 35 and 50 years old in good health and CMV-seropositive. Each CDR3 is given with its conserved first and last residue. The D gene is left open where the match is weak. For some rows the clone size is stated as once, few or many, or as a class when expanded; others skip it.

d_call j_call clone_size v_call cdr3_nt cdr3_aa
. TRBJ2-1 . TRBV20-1 TGCAGTGCTAGAGATCTCCATGAGCAGTTCTTC CSARDLHEQFF
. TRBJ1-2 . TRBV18 TGTGCCAGCTCACCACGGGAGCGCGGCACCCCCTATGGCTACACCTTC CASSPRERGTPYGYTF
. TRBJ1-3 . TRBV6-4 TGTGCCAGCAGTGAGCAGGGCGGTGGAAACACCATATATTTT CASSEQGGGNTIYF
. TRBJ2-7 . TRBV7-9 TGTGCCAGCAGCTTATCCCTCCGGGATACCTACGAGCAGTACTTC CASSLSLRDTYEQYF
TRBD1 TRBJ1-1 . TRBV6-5 TGTGCCAGTACCCGACAGGGGAACACTGAAGCTTTCTTT CASTRQGNTEAFF
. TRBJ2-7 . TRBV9 TGTGCCAGCAGCGTACAGGGTTCGGACTACGAGCAGTACTTC CASSVQGSDYEQYF
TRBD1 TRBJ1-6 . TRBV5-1 TGCGCCAGCAGCGATCCGGGACAGGGGAATTCACCCCTCCACTTT CASSDPGQGNSPLHF
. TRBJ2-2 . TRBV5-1 TGCGCCAGCAGCGAAGGGTGGGGGCTGAACACCGGGGAGCTGTTTTTT CASSEGWGLNTGELFF
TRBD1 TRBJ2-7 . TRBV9 TGTGCCAGCAGCTCACCAGACAGGGGGGTGTACGAGCAGTACTTC CASSSPDRGVYEQYF
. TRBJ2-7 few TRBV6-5 TGTGCCAGCAGTTTACTCCGGGACACGTTATACGAGCAGTACTTC CASSLLRDTLYEQYF
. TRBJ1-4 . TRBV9 TGTGCCAGCAGCGTAGGATGGCGGGATAATGAAAAACTGTTTTTT CASSVGWRDNEKLFF
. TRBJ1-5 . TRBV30 TGTGCCTGGAGTATGCAGGGCGGTCAGCCCCAGCATTTT CAWSMQGGQPQHF
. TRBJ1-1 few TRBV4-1 TGCGCCAGCAGCCAAGTGGCGGCGAAGGCTTTCTTT CASSQVAAKAFF
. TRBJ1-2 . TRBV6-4 TGTGCCAGCAGTGACCGGGTGGTTGGCTACACCTTC CASSDRVVGYTF
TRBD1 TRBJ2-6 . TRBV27 TGTGCCAGCAGCCAGGGGGCCGGAATCCCTGGGGCCAACGTCCTGACTTTC CASSQGAGIPGANVLTF
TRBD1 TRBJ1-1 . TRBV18 TGTGCCAGCTCACCATTGCCAGGGGGGTACACTGAAGCTTTCTTT CASSPLPGGYTEAFF
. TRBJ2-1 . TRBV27 TGTGCCAGCAGTTGGGGGGACTCCTACAATGAGCAGTTCTTC CASSWGDSYNEQFF
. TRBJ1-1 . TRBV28 TGTGCCAGCAATCCTCTGGGGAGGGATGAAGCTTTCTTT CASNPLGRDEAFF
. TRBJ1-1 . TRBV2 TGTGCCAGCAGTTTCGGGGAGGGCACTGAAGCTTTCTTT CASSFGEGTEAFF
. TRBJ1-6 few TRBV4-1 TGCGCCAGCAGCCAACCGACGGGTCCTTCACCCCTCCACTTT CASSQPTGPSPLHF
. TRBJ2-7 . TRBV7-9 TGTGCCAGCAGCTTAACAGGGACCTCCTACGAGCAGTACTTC CASSLTGTSYEQYF
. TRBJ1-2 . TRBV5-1 TGCGCCAGCGGGGGGGATAGGAGCTACACCTTC CASGGDRSYTF
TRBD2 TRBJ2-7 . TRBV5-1 TGCGCCAGCAGCGAGATAGCGGGGGGGATATATGAGCAGTACTTC CASSEIAGGIYEQYF
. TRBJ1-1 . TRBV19 TGTGCCAGTAGGGCCGCAGGGCTAGGCACTGAAGCTTTCTTT CASRAAGLGTEAFF
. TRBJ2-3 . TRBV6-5 TGTGCCAGCAGGACTGCGGGGGATACGCAGTATTTT CASRTAGDTQYF
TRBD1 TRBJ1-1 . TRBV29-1 TGCAGCGCCGAACAGACAGGGGACACTGAAGCTTTCTTT CSAEQTGDTEAFF
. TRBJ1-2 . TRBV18 TGTGCCAGCTCATCTCTGGTGGACATCTCCTATGGCTACACCTTC CASSSLVDISYGYTF
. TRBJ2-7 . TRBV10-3 TGTGCCATCAGTGAGTCGGAGGGGAGTCCCTACGAGCAGTACTTC CAISESEGSPYEQYF
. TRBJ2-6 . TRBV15 TGTGCCACCAGCAGAGGGCGGTCTGGGGCCAACGTCCTGACTTTC CATSRGRSGANVLTF
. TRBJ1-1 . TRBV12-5 TGTGCTAGTGGTCTAGGGAGTTACACTGAAGCTTTCTTT CASGLGSYTEAFF
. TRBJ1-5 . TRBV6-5 TGTGCCAGCAGTTTACGGTTCAATCAGCCCCAGCATTTT CASSLRFNQPQHF
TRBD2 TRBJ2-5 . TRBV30 TGTGCCTGGAGTGTTGCCCGGACTAGCATGAACTTC CAWSVARTSMNF
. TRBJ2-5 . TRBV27 TGTGCCAGCAGGGTACAGGGTTCAGAGACCCAGTACTTC CASRVQGSETQYF
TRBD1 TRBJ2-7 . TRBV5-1 TGCGCCAGCAGCACTCGGACAGGGGAGTACGAGCAGTACTTC CASSTRTGEYEQYF
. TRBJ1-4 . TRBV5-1 TGCGCCAGCAGCTCCCGGGGTCTGGGGGAAAAACTGTTTTTT CASSSRGLGEKLFF
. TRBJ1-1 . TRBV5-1 TGCGCCAGCAGCTTACAGGGTATCGCTGAAGCTTTCTTT CASSLQGIAEAFF
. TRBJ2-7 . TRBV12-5 TGTGCTAGTGGTTTGGAAGGGGGAACCTACGAGCAGTACTTC CASGLEGGTYEQYF
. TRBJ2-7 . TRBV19 TGTGCCAGTAGTATACACAAAGCCTACGAGCAGTACTTC CASSIHKAYEQYF
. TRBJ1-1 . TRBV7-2 TGTGCCAGCAGCTTAGGAGTGATTGACACTGAAGCTTTCTTT CASSLGVIDTEAFF
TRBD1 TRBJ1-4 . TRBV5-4 TGTGCCAGCAGCTTGGCAACAGGGGGAGCTAATGAAAAACTGTTTTTT CASSLATGGANEKLFF
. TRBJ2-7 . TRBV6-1 TGTGCCAGCAGTGACCAAGGGGCTCCCCCCTACGAGCAGTACTTC CASSDQGAPPYEQYF
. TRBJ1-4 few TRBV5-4 TGTGCCAGCACAATTGGGGGGTCTAATGAAAAACTGTTTTTT CASTIGGSNEKLFF
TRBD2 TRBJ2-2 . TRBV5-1 TGCGCCAGCGGCGCGGCCGGGACTAGCAACAGGGAGCTGTTTTTT CASGAAGTSNRELFF
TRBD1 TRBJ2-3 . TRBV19 TGTGCCAGTAGTCCGAGGGGGGACAGGGTCACAGATACGCAGTATTTT CASSPRGDRVTDTQYF
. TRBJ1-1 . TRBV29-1 TGCAGCGCTCTGAGAGACAGGAACACTGAAGCTTTCTTT CSALRDRNTEAFF
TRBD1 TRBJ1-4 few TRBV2 TGTGCCAGCAGTATACAGGGGACGAACGGCGAAAAACTGTTTTTT CASSIQGTNGEKLFF